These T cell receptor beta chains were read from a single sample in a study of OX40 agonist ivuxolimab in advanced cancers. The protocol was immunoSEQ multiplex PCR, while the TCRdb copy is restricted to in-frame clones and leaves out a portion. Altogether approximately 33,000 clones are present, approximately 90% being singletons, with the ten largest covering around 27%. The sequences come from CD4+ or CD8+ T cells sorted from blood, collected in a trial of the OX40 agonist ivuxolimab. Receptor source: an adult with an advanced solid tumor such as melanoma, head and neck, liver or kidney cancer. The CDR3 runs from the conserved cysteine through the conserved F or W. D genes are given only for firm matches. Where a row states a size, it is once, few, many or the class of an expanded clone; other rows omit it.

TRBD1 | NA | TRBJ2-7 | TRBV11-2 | TGTGCCAGCAGCCTCACGGGACAGGGGGGTGTGGAGCAGTACTTC | CASSLTGQGGVEQYF
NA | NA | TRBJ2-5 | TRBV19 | TGTGCCAGCCCCAGACTGTTTGAAGAGACCCAGTACTTC | CASPRLFEETQYF
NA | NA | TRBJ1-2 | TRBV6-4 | TGTGCCAGCAGTGTCATAGGGGGCTACACCTTC | CASSVIGGYTF
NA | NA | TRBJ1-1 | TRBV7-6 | TGTGCCAGCAGCTTGGGGGCTAACTTGGGCACTGAAGCTTTCTTT | CASSLGANLGTEAFF
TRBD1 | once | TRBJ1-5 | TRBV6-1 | TGTGCCAGCAGTGAAGCTGTGACAGGGGGAGGCCAGCCCCAGCATTTT | CASSEAVTGGGQPQHF
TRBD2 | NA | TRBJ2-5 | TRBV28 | TGTGCCAGCAGTTCGTCCCGGTTCAGCGGGGGGGAAGAGACCCAGTACTTC | CASSSSRFSGGEETQYF
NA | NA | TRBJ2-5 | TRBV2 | TGTGCCAGCAGTGAATCACCGGGCACCCAAGAGACCCAGTACTTC | CASSESPGTQETQYF
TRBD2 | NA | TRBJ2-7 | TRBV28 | TGTGCCAGCAGCTTGGGAGGGGCCGTCGGCACCTTC | CASSLGGAVGTF
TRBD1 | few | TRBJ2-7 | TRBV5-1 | TGCGCCAGCAGCTTGGAGTCAGGGGGCTACGAGCAGTACTTC | CASSLESGGYEQYF
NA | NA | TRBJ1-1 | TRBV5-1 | TGCGCCAGCAGCTTGGGATCGATTGACCAAGCTTTCTTT | CASSLGSIDQAFF
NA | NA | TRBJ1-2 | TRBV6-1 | TGTGCCAGCAGTTCCGGTGAGAGAGGCTACACCTTC | CASSSGERGYTF
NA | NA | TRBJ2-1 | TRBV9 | TGTGCCAGCAGCGTAGCTGAGGGGGAGACCTACAATGAGCAGTTCTTC | CASSVAEGETYNEQFF
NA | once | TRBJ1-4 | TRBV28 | TGTGCCAGCAGTTTTCGTGGTACTAATGAAAAACTGTTTTTT | CASSFRGTNEKLFF
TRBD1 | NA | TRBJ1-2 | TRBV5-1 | TGCGCCAGCACTTGGGACAGGGTCAGCTACACCTTC | CASTWDRVSYTF
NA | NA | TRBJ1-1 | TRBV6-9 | TGTGCCAGCAGTTACTCGGTTAACACTGAAGCTTTCTTT | CASSYSVNTEAFF
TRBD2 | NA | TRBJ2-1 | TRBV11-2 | TGTGCCAGCAGCTTAGAAGCGGGAACCTACAATGAGCAGTTCTTC | CASSLEAGTYNEQFF
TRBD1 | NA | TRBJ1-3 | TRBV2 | TGTGCCAGCAGTGGGGACAGGGGGAGGAACACCATATATTTT | CASSGDRGRNTIYF
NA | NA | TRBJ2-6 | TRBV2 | TGTGCCAGCAGTAGACACCCGCCCCTGTCCCTGACTGGGGCCAACGTCCTGACTTTC | CASSRHPPLSLTGANVLTF
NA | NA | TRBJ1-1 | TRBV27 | TGTGCCAGCAGTCCAGCCATGAACACTGAAGCTTTCTTT | CASSPAMNTEAFF
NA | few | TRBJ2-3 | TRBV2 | TGTGCCAGCAGTGATCCGGGGGAGAATGGGGATACGCAGTATTTT | CASSDPGENGDTQYF
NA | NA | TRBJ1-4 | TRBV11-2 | TGTGCCAGCAGCTTAGGATGGGGGGCAACTAATGAAAAACTGTTTTTT | CASSLGWGATNEKLFF
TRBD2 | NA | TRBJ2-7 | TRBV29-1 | TGCAGCGTTACCGGGACTAACCATTTCTACGAGCAGTACTTC | CSVTGTNHFYEQYF
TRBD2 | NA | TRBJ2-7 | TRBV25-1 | TGTGCCAGCAGTGGCCCTAGCGGCCCCTACGAGCAGTACTTC | CASSGPSGPYEQYF
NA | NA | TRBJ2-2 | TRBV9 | TGTGCCAGCAGCCCCGGGACCCTCTCCGGGGAGCTGTTTTTT | CASSPGTLSGELFF
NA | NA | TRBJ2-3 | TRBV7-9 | TGTGCCAGCAGACCACAGGGTTCTTCCCCAAAGCAGTATTTT | CASRPQGSSPKQYF
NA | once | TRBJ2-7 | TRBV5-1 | TGCGCCAGCAGCTTGGAGGGGCTCTACGAGCAGTACTTC | CASSLEGLYEQYF
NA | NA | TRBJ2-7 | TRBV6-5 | TGTGCCAGCAGCTCCGGGGGACACCTATCCTACGAGCAGTACTTC | CASSSGGHLSYEQYF
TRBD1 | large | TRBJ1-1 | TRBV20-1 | TGCAGTGCTTTACAGGGGACTGAAGCTTTCTTT | CSALQGTEAFF
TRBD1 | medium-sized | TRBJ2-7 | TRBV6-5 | TGTGCCAGCAGCCCCGGTGGCAGGGGGCTCGACGAGCAGTACTTC | CASSPGGRGLDEQYF
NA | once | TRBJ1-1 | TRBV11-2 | TGTGCCAGCAGCTTAGGGATCCGGACTGAAGCTTTCTTT | CASSLGIRTEAFF
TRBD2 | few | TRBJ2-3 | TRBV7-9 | TGTGCCAGCAGCCCCATGGGGCTAGGGCGGGGGAGGACAGATACGCAGTATTTT | CASSPMGLGRGRTDTQYF
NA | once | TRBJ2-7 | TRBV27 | TGTGCCAGCAGTGTAGGGCACGAGCAGTACTTC | CASSVGHEQYF
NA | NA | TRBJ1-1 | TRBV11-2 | TGTGCCAGCAGCTCGGTAGGGAACACTGAAGCTTTCTTT | CASSSVGNTEAFF
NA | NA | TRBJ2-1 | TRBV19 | TGTGCCAGTAGTATTGGGGCTCGCGAGCAGTTCTTC | CASSIGAREQFF
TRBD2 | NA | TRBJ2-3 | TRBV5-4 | TGTGCCAGCAGCTTTCCTAGCGGGGGCGCAGATACGCAGTATTTT | CASSFPSGGADTQYF
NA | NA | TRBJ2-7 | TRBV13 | TGTGCCAGCAGCCCGAGGGTTGGCTACGAGCAGTACTTC | CASSPRVGYEQYF
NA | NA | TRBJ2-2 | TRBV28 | TGTGCCAGCAGTCTTCTTGAGGAGAGCACCGGGGAGCTGTTTTTT | CASSLLEESTGELFF
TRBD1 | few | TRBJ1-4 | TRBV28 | TGTGCCAGCCTCGGGACAGGGGATGAAAAACTGTTTTTT | CASLGTGDEKLFF
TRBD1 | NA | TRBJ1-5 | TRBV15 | TGTGCCACCAGTCAGGACAGGGGGCGAGGAGATCAGCCCCAGCATTTT | CATSQDRGRGDQPQHF
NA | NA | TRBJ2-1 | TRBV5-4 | TGTGCCAGCAGCTTGCAGGGGACCAATGAGCAGTTCTTC | CASSLQGTNEQFF
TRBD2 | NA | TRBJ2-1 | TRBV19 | TGTGCCAGCTCAATCGGACTAGCGGGAATAAGCGACAATGAGCAGTTCTTC | CASSIGLAGISDNEQFF
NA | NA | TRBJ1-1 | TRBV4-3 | TGCGCCAGCAGCCAAGTGGATTTGGACACTGAAGCTTTCTTT | CASSQVDLDTEAFF
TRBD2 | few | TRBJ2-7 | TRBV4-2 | TGTGCCAGCAGCCAGGACGGCGGGGGGGCGATCTCCTACGAGCAGTACTTC | CASSQDGGGAISYEQYF
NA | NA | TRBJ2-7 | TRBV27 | TGTGCCAGCAGCACGGGTTCAAGGGTTTACGAGCAGTACTTC | CASSTGSRVYEQYF
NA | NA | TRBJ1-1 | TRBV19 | TGTGCCAGTAGTATAGCACAGGTCGAGAACACTAAAGCTTTCTTT | CASSIAQVENTKAFF
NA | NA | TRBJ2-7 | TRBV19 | TGTGCCAGTAGTATTTTTAGGGGTACCTACGAGCAGTACTTC | CASSIFRGTYEQYF
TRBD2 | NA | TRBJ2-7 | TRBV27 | TGTGCCAGCGGCCCCTATCGCGGGAGTTACGAGCAGTACTTC | CASGPYRGSYEQYF
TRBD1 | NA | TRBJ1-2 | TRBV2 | TGTGCCAGCAGTGCGGGACAGTCTAACTATGGCTACACCTTC | CASSAGQSNYGYTF
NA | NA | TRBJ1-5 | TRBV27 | NA | CASTFGAGWPQHF
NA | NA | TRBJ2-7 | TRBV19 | TGTGCCAGTAGCCCTAGTGTTCTGGACAGACCCCTCTACGAGCAGTACTTC | CASSPSVLDRPLYEQYF
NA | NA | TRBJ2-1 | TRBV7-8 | TGTGCCAGCAGCAAGACAGGTAGCGTTGAGCAGTTCTTC | CASSKTGSVEQFF
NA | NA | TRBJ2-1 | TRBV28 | TGTGCCAGCAGTTCACTTCCGGGGAGCTCCTACAATGAGCAGTTCTTC | CASSSLPGSSYNEQFF
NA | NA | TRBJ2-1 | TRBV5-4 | TGTGCCAGCAGCTTGGAATCGGGGATAGGTGAGCAGTTCTTC | CASSLESGIGEQFF
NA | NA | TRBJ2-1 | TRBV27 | TGTGCCAGCAGTTTCGATGAGCAGTTCTTC | CASSFDEQFF
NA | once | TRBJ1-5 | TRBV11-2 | TGTGCCAGCAGCTTAAATGAGGCAGCATACAGCAATCAGCCCCAGCATTTT | CASSLNEAAYSNQPQHF
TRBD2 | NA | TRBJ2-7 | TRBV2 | TGTGCCAGCACCGGGGGGGGTGACACCTACGAGCAGTACTTC | CASTGGGDTYEQYF
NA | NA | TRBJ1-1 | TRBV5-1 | TGCGCCAGCTGGGAGGATCCATTGCTAGCTTTCTTT | CASWEDPLLAFF
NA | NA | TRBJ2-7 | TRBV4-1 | TGCGCCAGCAGCCAAGTTAGGACAGGTGCCGGGGGCTACGAGCAGTACTTC | CASSQVRTGAGGYEQYF
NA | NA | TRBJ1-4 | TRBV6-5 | TGTGCCAGCACCTATGGGGGGGGTAATGAAAAACTGTTTTTT | CASTYGGGNEKLFF